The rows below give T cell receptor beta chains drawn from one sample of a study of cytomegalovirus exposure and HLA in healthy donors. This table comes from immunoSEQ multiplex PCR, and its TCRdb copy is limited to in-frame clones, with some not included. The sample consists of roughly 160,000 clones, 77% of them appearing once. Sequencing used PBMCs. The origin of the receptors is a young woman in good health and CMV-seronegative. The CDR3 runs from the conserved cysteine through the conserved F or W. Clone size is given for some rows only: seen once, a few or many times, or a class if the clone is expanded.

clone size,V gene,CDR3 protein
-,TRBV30,CAWAGDTEAFF
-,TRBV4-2,CASSQDRQNSPLHF
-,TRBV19,CASSLTTYNEQFF
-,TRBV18,CASSPRLAGDSYEQYF
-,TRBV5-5,CASSLFTRADTQYF
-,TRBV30,CAWRGQGNSPLHF
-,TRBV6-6,CASSYGTNYNEQFF
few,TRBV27,CASAPGLALHEQYF
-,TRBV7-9,CASSVGGGGTDTQYF
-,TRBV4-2,CASSQDGGGGTSTDTQYF
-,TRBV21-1,CASSIRDRQGPRWEQYF
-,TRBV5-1,CASSFEPGTTNEKLFF
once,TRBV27,CASSSLQDGYTF
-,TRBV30,CAWGGQGGSYGYTF
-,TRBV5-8,CASSHKLAGADTQYF
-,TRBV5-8,CASSTGSNSNQPQHF
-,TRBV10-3,CAIRTGWDTEAFF
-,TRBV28,CASSFYPYEQYF
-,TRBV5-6,CASSPPLGAREDTEAFF
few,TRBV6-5,CASSTSGDNSPLHF
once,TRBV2,CASSYPSGGGETQYF
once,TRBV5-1,CASSFLGEINQPQHF
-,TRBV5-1,CASSASGGLGEQYF
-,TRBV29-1,CSVDFRGGYNEQFF
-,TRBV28,CASTAFRDRSNEKLFF
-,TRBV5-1,CASSLPEYNEQFF
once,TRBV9,CASSVGDYGYTF
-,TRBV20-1,CSARLSTEAFF
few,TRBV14,CASSPLSGSRPSTDTQYF
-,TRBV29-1,CSVHRGNRGYNEQFF
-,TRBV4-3,CASSQRGGVQETQYF
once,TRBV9,CASSSSGAVTEQYF
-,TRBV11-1,CASSVGPGPYEQYF
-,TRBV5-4,CASSFRPGYEQYF
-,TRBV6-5,CASSYSRDRARYEQYF
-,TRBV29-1,CSVEGAGGGIAADTQYF
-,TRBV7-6,CASSRRTSGSPDTQYF
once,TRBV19,CASSIVRGTDTQYF
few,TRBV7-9,CASSQTTGFEFF
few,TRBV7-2,CASSLEGGSTYEQYF